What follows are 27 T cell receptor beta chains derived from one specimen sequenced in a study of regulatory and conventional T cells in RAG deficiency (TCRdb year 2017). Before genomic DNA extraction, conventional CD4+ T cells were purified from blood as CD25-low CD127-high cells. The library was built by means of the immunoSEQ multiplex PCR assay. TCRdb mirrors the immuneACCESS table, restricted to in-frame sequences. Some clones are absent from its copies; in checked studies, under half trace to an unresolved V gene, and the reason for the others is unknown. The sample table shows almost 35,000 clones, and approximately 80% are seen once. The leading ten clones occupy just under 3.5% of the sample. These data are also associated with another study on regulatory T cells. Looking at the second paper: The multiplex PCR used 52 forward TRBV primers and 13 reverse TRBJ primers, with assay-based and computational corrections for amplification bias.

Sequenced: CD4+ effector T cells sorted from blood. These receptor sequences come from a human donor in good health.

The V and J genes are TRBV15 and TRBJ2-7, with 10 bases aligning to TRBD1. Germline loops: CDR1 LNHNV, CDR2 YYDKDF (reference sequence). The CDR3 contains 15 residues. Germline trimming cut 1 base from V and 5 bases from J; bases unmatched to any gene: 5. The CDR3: CATSRGDRGPDEQYF. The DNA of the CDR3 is TGTGCCACCAGCAGAGGAGACAGGGGGCCGGACGAGCAGTACTTC. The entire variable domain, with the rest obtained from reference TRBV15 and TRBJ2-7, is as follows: DAMVIQNPRYQVTQFGKPVTLSCSQTLNHNVMYWYQQKSSQAPKLLFHYYDKDFNNEADTPDNFQSRRPNTSFCFLDIRSPGLGDTAMYLCATSRGDRGPDEQYFGPGTRLTVT.

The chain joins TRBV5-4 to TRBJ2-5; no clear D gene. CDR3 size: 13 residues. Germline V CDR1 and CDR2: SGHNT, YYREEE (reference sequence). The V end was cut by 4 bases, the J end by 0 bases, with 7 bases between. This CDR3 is CASSRGYQETQYF. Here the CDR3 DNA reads TGTGCCAGCAGCCGCGGTTACCAAGAGACCCAGTACTTC.

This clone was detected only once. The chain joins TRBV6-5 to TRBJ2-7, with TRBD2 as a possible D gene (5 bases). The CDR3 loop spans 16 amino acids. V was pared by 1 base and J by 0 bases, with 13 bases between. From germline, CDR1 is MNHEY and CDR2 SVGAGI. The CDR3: CASSYWAGVSSYEQYF. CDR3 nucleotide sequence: TGTGCCAGCAGTTACTGGGCGGGTGTAAGCTCCTACGAGCAGTACTTC.

The CDR3 sequence is CASSRIQGDGNQPQHF. DNA for the CDR3: TGTGCCAGCAGCCGTATACAGGGGGATGGCAATCAGCCCCAGCATTTT. This chain links TRBV6-6 with TRBJ1-5, with 8 positions matching TRBD1. CDR1 is MNHNY and CDR2 is SVGAGI in the germline V gene (reference sequence). This CDR3 contains 16 residues. V shed 6 bases, J shed 2 bases, and the junction held 9 bases outside the gene matches.

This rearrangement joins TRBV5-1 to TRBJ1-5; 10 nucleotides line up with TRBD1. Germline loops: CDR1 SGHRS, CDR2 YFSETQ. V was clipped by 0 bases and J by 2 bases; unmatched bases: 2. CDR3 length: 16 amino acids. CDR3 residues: CASSLGGTGGNQPQHF. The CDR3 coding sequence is TGCGCCAGCAGCTTGGGTGGGACAGGGGGCAATCAGCCCCAGCATTTT.

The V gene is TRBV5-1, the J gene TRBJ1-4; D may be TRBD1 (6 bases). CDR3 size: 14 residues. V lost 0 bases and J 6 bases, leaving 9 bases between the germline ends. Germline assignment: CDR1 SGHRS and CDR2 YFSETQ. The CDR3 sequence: CASSLDRVDEKLFF. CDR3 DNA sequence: TGCGCCAGCAGCTTGGACAGGGTCGATGAAAAACTGTTTTTT. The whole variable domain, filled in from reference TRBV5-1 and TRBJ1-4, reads KAGVTQTPRYLIKTRGQQVTLSCSPISGHRSVSWYQQTPGQGLQFLFEYFSETQRNKGNFPGRFSGRQFSNSRSEMNVSTLELGDSALYLCASSLDRVDEKLFFGSGTQLSVL.

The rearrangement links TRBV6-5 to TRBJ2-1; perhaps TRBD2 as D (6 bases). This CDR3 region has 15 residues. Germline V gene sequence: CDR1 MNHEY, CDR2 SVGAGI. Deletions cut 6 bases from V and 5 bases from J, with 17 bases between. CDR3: CASRHTGGTDNEQFF. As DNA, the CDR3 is TGTGCCAGCAGGCACACGGGCGGGACCGACAATGAGCAGTTCTTC.

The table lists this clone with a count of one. The CDR3: CASSRGDSGANVLTF. DNA for the CDR3: TGTGCCAGCAGCCGTGGTGACTCTGGGGCCAACGTCCTGACTTTC. The V call is TRBV4-2, the J call TRBJ2-6; D gene unclear. CDR3 length: 15 residues. CDR1 is LGHNA and CDR2 is YNFKEQ in the germline V gene. V lost 4 bases and J 0 bases, leaving 7 bases between the germline ends.

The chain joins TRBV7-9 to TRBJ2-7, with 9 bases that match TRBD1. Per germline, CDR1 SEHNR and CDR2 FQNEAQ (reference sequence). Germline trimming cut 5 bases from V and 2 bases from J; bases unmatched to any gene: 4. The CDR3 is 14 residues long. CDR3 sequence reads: CASSLRDRAYEQYF. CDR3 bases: TGTGCCAGCAGCCTCCGGGACAGGGCCTACGAGCAGTACTTC.

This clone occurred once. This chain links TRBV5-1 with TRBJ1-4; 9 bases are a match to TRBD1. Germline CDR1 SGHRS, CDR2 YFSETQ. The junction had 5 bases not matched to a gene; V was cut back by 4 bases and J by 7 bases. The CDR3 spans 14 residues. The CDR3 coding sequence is TGCGCCAGCAGCCTAGGACAGGGGAGTGAAAAACTGTTTTTT. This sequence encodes CASSLGQGSEKLFF.

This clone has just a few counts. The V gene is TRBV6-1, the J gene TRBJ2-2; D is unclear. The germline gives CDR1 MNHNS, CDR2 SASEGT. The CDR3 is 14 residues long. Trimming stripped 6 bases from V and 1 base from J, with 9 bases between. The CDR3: CASSTFGNTGELFF. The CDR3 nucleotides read TGTGCCAGCAGCACATTCGGGAACACCGGGGAGCTGTTTTTT.

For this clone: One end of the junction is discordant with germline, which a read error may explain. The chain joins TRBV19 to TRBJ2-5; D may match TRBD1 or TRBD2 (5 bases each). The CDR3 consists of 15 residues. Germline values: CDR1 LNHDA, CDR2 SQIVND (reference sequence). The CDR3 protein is CASRLTGPGQGTQYF. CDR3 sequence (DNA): TGTGCCAGTAGGCTTACGGGGCCCGGGCAAGGGACCCAGTACTTC.

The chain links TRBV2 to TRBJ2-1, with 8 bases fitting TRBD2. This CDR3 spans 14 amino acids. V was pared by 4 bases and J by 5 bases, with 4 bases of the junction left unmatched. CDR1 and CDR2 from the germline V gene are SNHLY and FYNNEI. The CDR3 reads CASSGTSRDNEQFF. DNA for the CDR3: TGTGCCAGCAGTGGGACTAGCCGGGACAATGAGCAGTTCTTC.

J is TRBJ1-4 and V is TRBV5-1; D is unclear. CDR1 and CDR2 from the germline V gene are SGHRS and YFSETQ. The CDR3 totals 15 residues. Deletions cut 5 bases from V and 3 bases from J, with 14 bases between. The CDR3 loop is CASRKSTAPNEKLFF. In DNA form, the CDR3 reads TGCGCCAGCAGGAAGTCCACAGCACCTAATGAAAAACTGTTTTTT. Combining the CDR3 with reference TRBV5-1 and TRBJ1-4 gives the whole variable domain KAGVTQTPRYLIKTRGQQVTLSCSPISGHRSVSWYQQTPGQGLQFLFEYFSETQRNKGNFPGRFSGRQFSNSRSEMNVSTLELGDSALYLCASRKSTAPNEKLFFGSGTQLSVL.

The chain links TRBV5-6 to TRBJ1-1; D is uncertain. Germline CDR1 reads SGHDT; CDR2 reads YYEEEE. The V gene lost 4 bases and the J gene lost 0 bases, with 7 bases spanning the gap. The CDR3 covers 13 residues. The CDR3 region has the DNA TGTGCCAGCAGCAGATGGGTGAACACTGAAGCTTTCTTT. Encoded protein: CASSRWVNTEAFF.

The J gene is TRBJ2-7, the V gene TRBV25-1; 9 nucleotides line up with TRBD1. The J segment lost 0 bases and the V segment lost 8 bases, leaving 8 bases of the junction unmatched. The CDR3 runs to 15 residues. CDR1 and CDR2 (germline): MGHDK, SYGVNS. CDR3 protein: CASGAGTGTSYEQYF. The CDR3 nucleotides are TGTGCCAGCGGGGCCGGGACAGGGACCTCCTACGAGCAGTACTTC.

The chain's CDR3 is CASSLLRGERLFF. The CDR3 DNA is TGTGCCAGCAGCCTTCTGCGGGGGGAAAGGCTGTTTTTT. V gene TRBV7-2 combines with J gene TRBJ2-2; 8 nucleotides agree with TRBD2. With V trimmed by 5 bases and J by 13 bases, 9 bases remained unmatched. The CDR3 contains 13 residues. The germline gives CDR1 SGHTA, CDR2 FQGNSA. The variable domain in full, completed from reference TRBV7-2 and TRBJ2-2, reads GAGVSQSPSNKVTEKGKDVELRCDPISGHTALYWYRQSLGQGLEFLIYFQGNSAPDKSGLPSDRFSAERTGGSVSTLTIQRTQQEDSAVYLCASSLLRGERLFFGEGSRLTVL.

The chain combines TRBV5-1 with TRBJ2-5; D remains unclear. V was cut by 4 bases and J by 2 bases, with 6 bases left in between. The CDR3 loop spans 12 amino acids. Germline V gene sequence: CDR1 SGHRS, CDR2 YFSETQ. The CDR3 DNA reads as TGCGCCAGCAGCCGGCGGCAAGAGACCCAGTACTTC. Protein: CASSRRQETQYF. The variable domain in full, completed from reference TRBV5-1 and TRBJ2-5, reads KAGVTQTPRYLIKTRGQQVTLSCSPISGHRSVSWYQQTPGQGLQFLFEYFSETQRNKGNFPGRFSGRQFSNSRSEMNVSTLELGDSALYLCASSRRQETQYFGPGTRLLVL.

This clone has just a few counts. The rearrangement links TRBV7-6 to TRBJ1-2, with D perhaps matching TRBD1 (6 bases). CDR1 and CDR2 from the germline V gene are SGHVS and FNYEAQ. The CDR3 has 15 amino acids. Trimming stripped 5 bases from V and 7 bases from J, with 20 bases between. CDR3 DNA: TGTGCCAGCAGCGGATATGGGAAGTCGGGGGCTGGCTACACCTTC. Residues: CASSGYGKSGAGYTF.

Here the CDR3 DNA reads TGTGCCAGTAGTATCGACAGGGGGCATGAAAAACTGTTTTTT. It yields the protein CASSIDRGHEKLFF. The chain recombines TRBV19 with TRBJ1-4, with TRBD1 identical over 10 bases. This CDR3 has 14 residues. V lost 3 bases, J lost 6 bases, and 1 base stayed unmatched. The germline V gene encodes CDR1 LNHDA and CDR2 SQIVND (reference sequence).

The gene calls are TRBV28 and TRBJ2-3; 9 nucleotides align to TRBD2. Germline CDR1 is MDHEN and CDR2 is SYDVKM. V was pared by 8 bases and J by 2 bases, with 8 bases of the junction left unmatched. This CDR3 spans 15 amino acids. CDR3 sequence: CASAKGGGDTDTQYF. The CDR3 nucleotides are TGTGCCAGCGCTAAGGGCGGGGGGGACACAGATACGCAGTATTTT.

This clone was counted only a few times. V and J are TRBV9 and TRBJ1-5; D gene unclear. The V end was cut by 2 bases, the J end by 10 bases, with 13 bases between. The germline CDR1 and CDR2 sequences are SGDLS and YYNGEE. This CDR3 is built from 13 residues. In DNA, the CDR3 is TGTGCCAGCAGCGTGTTTGACGGCCTTCCCCAGCATTTT. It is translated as CASSVFDGLPQHF.

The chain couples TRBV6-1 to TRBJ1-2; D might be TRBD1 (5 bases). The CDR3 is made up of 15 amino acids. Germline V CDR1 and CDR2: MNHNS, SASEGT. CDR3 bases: TGTGCTACCATCCGGGATACAGGTGCGCTGCATGGCTACACCTTC. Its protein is CATIRDTGALHGYTF.

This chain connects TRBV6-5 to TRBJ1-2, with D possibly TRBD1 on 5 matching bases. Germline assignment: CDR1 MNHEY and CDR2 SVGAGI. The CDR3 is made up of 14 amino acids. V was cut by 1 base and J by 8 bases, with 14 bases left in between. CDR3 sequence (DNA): TGTGCCAGCAGTTACTGGGACGGCCTAGGGGGCTACACCTTC. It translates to CASSYWDGLGGYTF.

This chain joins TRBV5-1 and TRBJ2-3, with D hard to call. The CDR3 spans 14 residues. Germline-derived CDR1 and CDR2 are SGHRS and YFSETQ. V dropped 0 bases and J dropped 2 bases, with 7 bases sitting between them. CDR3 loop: CASSLGGFTDTQYF. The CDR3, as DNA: TGCGCCAGCAGCTTGGGGGGATTCACAGATACGCAGTATTTT.

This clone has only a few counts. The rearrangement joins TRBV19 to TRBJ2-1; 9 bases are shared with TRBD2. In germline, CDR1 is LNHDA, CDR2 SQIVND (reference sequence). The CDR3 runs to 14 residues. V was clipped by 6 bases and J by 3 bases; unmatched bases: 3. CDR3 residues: CASSGLAYYNEQFF. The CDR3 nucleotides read TGTGCCAGTAGCGGACTAGCGTACTACAATGAGCAGTTCTTC.

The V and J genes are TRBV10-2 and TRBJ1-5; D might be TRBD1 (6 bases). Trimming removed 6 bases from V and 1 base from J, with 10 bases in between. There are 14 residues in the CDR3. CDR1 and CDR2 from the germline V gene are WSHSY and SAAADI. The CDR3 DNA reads TGCGCCAGCAGCCTTGGACAGAGCAATCAGCCCCAGCATTTT. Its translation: CASSLGQSNQPQHF.